These 5 T cell receptor beta chains share one sample of origin, sequenced in a study of OX40 agonist ivuxolimab in advanced cancers. Library preparation was by the immunoSEQ multiplex PCR assay. The table comes from immuneACCESS by way of TCRdb, which keeps in-frame sequences with V and J called. Part of the clones is missing from these tables; in studies checked, under half for an unresolved V gene and the rest for unknown reasons. A total of 50,000 to 65,000 clones appear in this sample, about 87% of them only once. Over 2.5% of the sample is in the top ten clones. This material consisted of CD4+ or CD8+ T cells sorted from blood, taken in a trial of the OX40 agonist ivuxolimab. These receptors were collected from an adult with an advanced solid tumor such as melanoma, head and neck, liver or kidney cancer.

The chain employs TRBV7-2 and TRBJ1-4; 8 bases fit TRBD1. Germline assignment: CDR1 SGHTA and CDR2 FQGNSA. With 5 bases clipped from V and 6 bases from J, the junction kept 8 bases outside the gene matches. The CDR3 spans 15 residues. This CDR3 is CASSAQVGQDEKLFF. The CDR3 region has the DNA TGTGCCAGCAGCGCGCAGGTGGGACAGGATGAAAAACTGTTTTTT.

The genes are TRBV4-1 and TRBJ2-5; a weak D match, TRBD1 (6 bases). Judging by the DNA end, TRBJ2-7 fits better; the J call may be wrong. The CDR3 has 15 amino acids. Germline loops: CDR1 MGHRA, CDR2 YSYEKL. CDR3 DNA sequence: TGCGCCAGCAGCCAAACTATGGACAGCCCCTACGAGCAGTACTTC. Translation gives CASSQTMDSPYEQYF.

This clone was picked up a small number of times. This chain joins TRBV11-2 and TRBJ1-1, with D possibly TRBD1 on 5 matching bases. CDR3 size: 13 residues. In germline, CDR1 is SGHAT, CDR2 FQNNGV. V gave up 0 bases and J gave up 13 bases, with 15 bases separating them. CDR3 sequence (DNA): TGTGCCAGCAGCTTAGAACAGGACCTCATGGGTTTCTTT. Amino acids: CASSLEQDLMGFF.

The genes are TRBV19 and TRBJ2-1, with D possibly matching TRBD1 (6 bases). CDR1 LNHDA and CDR2 SQIVND come from the germline V gene (reference sequence). The ends were cut back, 2 bases at V and 5 bases at J, with 10 bases in the middle. CDR3 length equals 14 residues. CDR3 DNA sequence: TGTGCCAGTAGTATAAGTGGGACAAACAATGAGCAGTTCTTC. Its protein is CASSISGTNNEQFF.

J is TRBJ2-7 and V is TRBV18, with D possibly matching TRBD1 (6 bases). Trimming removed 4 bases from V and 3 bases from J, with 13 bases in between. The CDR3 extends over 14 amino acids. Germline values: CDR1 KGHSH, CDR2 LQKENI. CDR3: CASSLPGAGYEQYF. As DNA, the CDR3 is TGTGCCAGCTCACTTCCAGGGGCAGGCTACGAGCAGTACTTC.